This T cell receptor (beta chain) was captured in a study of T-cell reconstitution after alpha-beta-depleted transplantation in children (dated by TCRdb to 2016 to 2018). Background on the whole study: T-cell immune reconstitution after TCRalphabeta/CD19-depleted allogeneic hematopoietic cell transplantation in children was quantitatively tracked in the study by means of TCR repertoire profiling.

Sample treatment or condition, as interpreted from the label and publication: allogeneic hematopoietic cell transplantation with graft depleted of TCRalphabeta T cells and CD19 B cells. The transplant recipients were children given TCRalphabeta/CD19-depleted allogeneic hematopoietic cell grafts. To prepare the library, PCR was applied. Sequenced using an Illumina HiSeq 2500. TCR library preparation used molecular barcoding, with unique molecular identifiers applied to normalize quantification of the TCRbeta repertoire. TCRdb trimmed public reads at Q25 via fastp, called clones via MiXCR and kept in-frame beta chains. Under each unique CDR3 protein, matching rows form one entry showing the most common genes and DNA. The sample yields 90,000 to 100,000 distinct CDR3 sequences; 23% were counted once. The top ten clones comprise about 22% of the sample. Overall results and qualifications from the work: The apparently early alphabetaT-cell count recovery about two months after transplant was reportedly dependent on only several hundred rapidly expanded clones derived from non-depleted graft cells. Over subsequent months, a decline in hyperexpanded clone frequencies was noted, and after one year, T-cell counts and TCRbeta diversity were mostly ascribed to newly produced T cells. In some patients, the high TCRbeta diversity seen at day 60 was put down to recipient T cells and intrathymic progenitors that had survived conditioning.

Note on this clonotype: There is no known antigen for this receptor. No base qualities exist here, and no much larger clone lies one base off it.

The junction shows trimming of 3 bases on V and 9 bases on J, plus 22 bases between the germline ends. The germline V gene supplies CDR1 SGHRS and CDR2 YFSETQ. The CDR3 starts with the cysteine, ends with the phenylalanine, and has 16 residues. CDR3 DNA only is kept here, 48 bases in frame from base 1. This TCR came from a boy between 2 and 10 years old with acute lymphoblastic leukemia, due to receive a stem cell transplant. Source: PBMCs, taken before TCRalphabeta/CD19-depleted stem cell transplant. The sequence joins TRBV5-1 to TRBJ2-1; tentative D gene TRBD2, with 6 bases matching. Read as DNA, the sequence is TGCGCCAGCAGCTCAATAAGCGGAGGGGCCCAGACTGAGCAGTTCTTC. Its translation is CASSSISGGAQTEQFF.